The 13 T cell receptor beta chains below come from one sample, sequenced in a study of T-cell reconstitution after alpha-beta-depleted transplantation in children. It was with unique molecular identifiers that the TCRbeta library was prepared. TCRdb called the PCR reads again in MiXCR, with one record for every CDR3 protein. In the table there are hundreds of thousands of distinct CDR3 sequences, around 25% of which are singletons. The material was PBMCs, obtained before TCRalphabeta/CD19-depleted stem cell transplant. The receptors were sampled from a girl aged 2 to 10 with Fanconi anemia, due to receive a stem cell transplant.

This clonotype was seen many times. V usage is TRBV12-3 or TRBV12-4 and J usage is TRBJ2-2, with 13 bases identical to TRBD2. Germline trimming cut 6 bases from V and 3 bases from J; bases unmatched to any gene: 1. The CDR3 extends over 15 amino acids. CDR3 loop: CASRLAGGHTGELFF. In DNA form, the CDR3 reads TGTGCCAGCAGACTAGCGGGGGGGCACACCGGGGAGCTGTTTTTT.

This clonotype has at least ten counts. The chain is built from TRBV29-1 and TRBJ2-3, with a weak D call TRBD1 (6 bases). Trimming removed 5 bases at V and 3 bases at J, with 9 bases between. Germline CDR1 reads SQVTM; CDR2 reads ANQGSEA. The CDR3 loop spans 12 amino acids. The CDR3 DNA sequence: TGCAGCGTTCGACAGGCTACAGATACGCAGTATTTT. This translates into CSVRQATDTQYF.

Many counts were recorded for this clonotype. The rearrangement joins TRBV28 to TRBJ2-1; D is unclear. The CDR3 is 15 residues long. Germline loops: CDR1 MDHEN, CDR2 SYDVKM. Deletions cut 3 bases from V and 0 bases from J, with 9 bases between. The CDR3 nucleotides read TGTGCCAGCAGTTTCACGGGCAGCTCCTACAATGAGCAGTTCTTC. It specifies CASSFTGSSYNEQFF.

This clonotype has more than one count but fewer than ten. With a much larger clone just one base away, this may be a read error. This chain uses TRBV27 with TRBJ1-5; 7 nucleotides align to TRBD1. The CDR3 has 14 residues. The germline V gene encodes CDR1 MNHEY and CDR2 SMNVEV (reference sequence). The ends lost 2 bases at V and 4 bases at J; junction bases unmatched: 2. CDR3 residues: CASSLQGENQPQHF. In DNA form, the CDR3 reads TGTGCCAGCAGTTTACAGGGGGAGAATCAGCCCCAGCATTTT.

This clonotype was seen a handful of times. The genes are TRBV12-5 and TRBJ2-1, with D perhaps TRBD2 (5 bases). Per germline, CDR1 LGHNT and CDR2 FRNRAP. CDR3 length: 11 residues. Trimming cost V 6 bases and J 8 bases, with 8 bases left between them. The CDR3 region has the DNA TGTGCTAGTGGCCTCGGGGATGAGCAGTTCTTC. This translates into CASGLGDEQFF.

CDR3 loop: CSARVSGHTDTQYF. The CDR3 nucleotides read TGCAGTGCTAGAGTCAGCGGCCACACAGATACGCAGTATTTT. J is TRBJ2-3 and V is TRBV20-1; D perhaps matches TRBD2 (5 bases). Germline V gives CDR1 DFQATT, CDR2 SNEGSKA (reference sequence). Trimming left V 1 base short and J 2 bases short, with 10 bases between. The CDR3 loop spans 14 amino acids.

This sequence joins TRBV10-3 and TRBJ2-7, with D possibly TRBD2 on 6 matching bases. The CDR3 is made up of 13 amino acids. From germline, CDR1 is ENHRY and CDR2 SYGVKD. V gave up 4 bases and J gave up 3 bases, with 10 bases separating them. CDR3 sequence (DNA): TGTGCCATCAGTGTCGTTAGCGGCTACGAGCAGTACTTC. Encoded protein: CAISVVSGYEQYF.

This clonotype was observed many times. CDR3 amino acids: CASSLQGASSYNEQFF. In DNA, the CDR3 is TGTGCCAGCAGCTTACAGGGGGCGAGCTCCTACAATGAGCAGTTCTTC. The chain recombines TRBV7-3 with TRBJ2-1; 8 positions agree with TRBD1. V lost 2 bases and J lost 0; bases outside the gene matches: 3. There are 16 residues in the CDR3. Germline CDR1 and CDR2: SGHTA and FQGTGA. Supplemented by reference TRBV7-3 and TRBJ2-1, the full variable domain reads GAGVSQTPSNKVTEKGKYVELRCDPISGHTALYWYRQSLGQGPEFLIYFQGTGAADDSGLPNDRFFAVRPEGSVSTLKIQRTERGDSAVYLCASSLQGASSYNEQFFGPGTRLTVL.

This rearrangement joins TRBV7-2 to TRBJ2-7; no clear D gene. The CDR3 sequence is 11 residues long. Per germline, CDR1 SGHTA and CDR2 FQGNSA. The ends were cut back, 2 bases at V and 6 bases at J, with 5 bases in the middle. CDR3 sequence (DNA): TGTGCCAGCAGCTTACTGATCGAGCAGTACTTC. Its translation: CASSLLIEQYF.

The chain uses TRBV7-6 and TRBJ2-1; 9 nucleotides line up with TRBD1. Unmatched junction bases numbered 6, after V lost 1 base and J lost 8 bases. Germline V gene data show CDR1 as SGHVS and CDR2 as FNYEAQ. This CDR3 contains 15 residues. CDR3 coding DNA: TGTGCCAGCAGCTTAGGGACAGGGGCAGGTGATGAGCAGTTCTTC. Its protein is CASSLGTGAGDEQFF. Based on the CDR3 plus reference TRBV7-6 and TRBJ2-1, the full variable domain is GAGVSQSPRYKVTKRGQDVALRCDPISGHVSLYWYRQALGQGPEFLTYFNYEAQQDKSGLPNDRFSAERPEGSISTLTIQRTEQRDSAMYRCASSLGTGAGDEQFFGPGTRLTVL.

Worth noting for this clonotype: Lacking the conserved final phenylalanine or tryptophan, this CDR3 likely reflects a read error. The gene calls are TRBV5-1 and TRBJ1-6, with 7 bases matching TRBD1. J was trimmed by 4 bases and V by 0 bases; bases with no gene match: 10. CDR3 length equals 18 residues. CDR1 is SGHRS, CDR2 YFSETQ, per germline. The CDR3, as DNA: TGCGCCAGCAGCTTGGTACCTTTGGACAGGACGTATAATTCACCCCTCCACTCT. This translates into CASSLVPLDRTYNSPLHS.

This clonotype was counted a single time. J is TRBJ1-3 and V is TRBV29-1; no clear D. Germline CDR1 and CDR2: SQVTM and ANQGSEA. The V and J ends lost 8 bases and 0 bases respectively, with 14 bases between them. The CDR3 totals 14 residues. CDR3 amino acids: CSFTSGRSGNTIYF. DNA of the CDR3: TGCAGCTTCACATCGGGCCGCTCTGGAAACACCATATATTTT.

The CDR3 is CSVVSGGSYEQYF. In DNA, the CDR3 is TGCAGCGTTGTATCGGGAGGGTCCTACGAGCAGTACTTC. The chain is built from TRBV29-1 and TRBJ2-7, with 8 bases fitting TRBD2. The CDR3 runs to 13 residues. With V trimmed by 4 bases and J by 1 base, 3 bases remained unmatched. CDR1 and CDR2 (germline): SQVTM, ANQGSEA.